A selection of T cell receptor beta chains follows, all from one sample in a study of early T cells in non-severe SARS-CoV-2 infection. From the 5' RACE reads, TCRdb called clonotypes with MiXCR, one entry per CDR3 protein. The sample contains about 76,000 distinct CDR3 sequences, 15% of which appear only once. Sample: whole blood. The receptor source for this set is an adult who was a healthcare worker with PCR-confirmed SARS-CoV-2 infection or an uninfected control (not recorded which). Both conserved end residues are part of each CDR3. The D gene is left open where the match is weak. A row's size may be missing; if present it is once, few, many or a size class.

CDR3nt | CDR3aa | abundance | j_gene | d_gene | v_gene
TGTGCCAGCAGCTTAGGAGGACAGGGATCTCGCGGCTACACCTTC | CASSLGGQGSRGYTF | NA | TRBJ1-2 | TRBD1 | TRBV11-3
TGCAGTGCTAATGGGGGGGGTTCCCCCTACGAGCAGTACTTC | CSANGGGSPYEQYF | NA | TRBJ2-7 | TRBD2 | TRBV20-1
TGTGCCAGCAGCTTAGTATCCACGGGCCGGGTCACCGGGGAGCTGTTTTTT | CASSLVSTGRVTGELFF | NA | TRBJ2-2 | NA | TRBV7-6
TGCAGCGTTGGAGGGGGGATGAACACTGAAGCTTTCTTT | CSVGGGMNTEAFF | many | TRBJ1-1 | NA | TRBV29-1
TGTGCCAGCAGCTTAAGTGTCGGACAGGGATCCTACAATGAGCAGTTCTTC | CASSLSVGQGSYNEQFF | many | TRBJ2-1 | TRBD1 | TRBV7-6
TGTGCCAGCAGCTTGGGTACCATTACCACAGATACGCAGTATTTT | CASSLGTITTDTQYF | NA | TRBJ2-3 | NA | TRBV5-5
TGTGCCAGCAGCGGAGCAGGCCCCGGCTACACCTTC | CASSGAGPGYTF | NA | TRBJ1-2 | NA | TRBV14
TGTGCCACCAGCAGAGCGACAGGGGGTGGCGAGCAGTACTTC | CATSRATGGGEQYF | many | TRBJ2-7 | TRBD1 | TRBV15
TGCGCCAGCAGCTCAGGGACTCCATCTGAAGCTTTCTTT | CASSSGTPSEAFF | NA | TRBJ1-1 | NA | TRBV5-1
TGTGCCAGCAGCCACCTACAAAATGAGCAGTTCTTC | CASSHLQNEQFF | few | TRBJ2-1 | NA | TRBV14
TGTGCCAGCAGCTCGGCCCTCTTGGGGTCACCCCTCCACTTT | CASSSALLGSPLHF | many | TRBJ1-6 | NA | TRBV11-2
TGCGCCAGCAGCTTTTCTAGCGGGAAGGTCGCCGGGGAGCTGTTTTTT | CASSFSSGKVAGELFF | many | TRBJ2-2 | TRBD2 | TRBV5-1
TGTGCCAGCAGTCCCCGGACACCTGCTAATGAAAAACTGTTTTTT | CASSPRTPANEKLFF | few | TRBJ1-4 | NA | TRBV27
TGTGCCACCACCTCGACTAGCGGGAGGGCCCTTGAGCAGTTCTTC | CATTSTSGRALEQFF | NA | TRBJ2-1 | TRBD2 | TRBV15
TGTGCCAGCAGTGAACAGGGCGGTGCAACTGAAGCTTTCTTT | CASSEQGGATEAFF | few | TRBJ1-1 | NA | TRBV6-4